This TCR beta chain was recorded in a study of T cell repertoires in cytomegalovirus infection. Study-level background: Carrying CMV and the relevant HLA type showed in public TCR beta signatures.

Each CDR3 protein is one row after TCRdb ran MiXCR on the reads. The sample has around 230,000 distinct CDR3 sequences, 6.5% seen once; the top ten hold less than 7.5%. There are many counts of this clonotype. CDR1 is SGHAT, CDR2 FQNNGV, per germline. This CDR3 spans 13 amino acids. Trimming took off 0 bases at V and 11 bases at J, with 13 bases between the two ends. The gene calls are TRBV11-2 and TRBJ1-1; the D is unclear. Sequencing was performed on PBMCs. The TCR was taken from a human donor in good health (CMV status not recorded). Some clones in this sample may be carry-over from other donors' samples. This CDR3 is CASSLERVPPAFF. DNA for the CDR3: TGTGCCAGCAGCTTAGAGAGGGTCCCCCCGGCTTTCTTT.